The 23 T cell receptor beta chains listed next were all sequenced from one sample in a study of Tregs in tolerant kidney transplant recipients. This table comes from immunoSEQ multiplex PCR, and its TCRdb copy is limited to in-frame clones, with some not included. In the table there are about 77,000 clones, 95% to 98% of which are singletons. Material: CD4+ T cells from blood, obtained before the transplant. All receptors come from a human donor who received a combined kidney and bone marrow transplant.

Only a few counts were recorded for this clone. The chain uses TRBV30 and TRBJ1-1; D may be TRBD1 (5 bases). The CDR3 loop spans 14 amino acids. Germline V gene data show CDR1 as GTSNPN and CDR2 as SVGIG (reference sequence). The V gene lost 3 bases and the J gene lost 3 bases, with 14 bases spanning the gap. The CDR3 region is CAWREGTSYTEAFF. CDR3 DNA: TGTGCCTGGAGGGAGGGGACGTCCTACACTGAAGCTTTCTTT.

The chain links TRBV5-1 to TRBJ2-7, with D possibly TRBD2 on 5 matching bases. This CDR3 has 15 residues. Germline CDR1 reads SGHRS; CDR2 reads YFSETQ. Trimming left V 0 bases short and J 2 bases short, with 12 bases between. The CDR3 DNA sequence: TGCGCCAGCAGCTTGGCCGGAGGTTCGGCCTACGAGCAGTACTTC. Translation gives CASSLAGGSAYEQYF.

The chain carries TRBV30 and TRBJ1-6; 8 positions match TRBD1. Germline V gives CDR1 GTSNPN, CDR2 SVGIG (reference sequence). Germline trimming cut 5 bases from V and 7 bases from J; bases unmatched to any gene: 4. CDR3 length equals 13 residues. CDR3 region: CAWERTGNSPLHF. The CDR3 bases are TGTGCCTGGGAGAGGACAGGGAATTCACCCCTCCACTTT. Complete variable domain (other parts from reference TRBV30 and TRBJ1-6): SQTIHQWPATLVQPVGSPLSLECTVEGTSNPNLYWYRQAAGRGLQLLFYSVGIGQISSEVPQNLSASRPQDRQFILSSKKLLLSDSGFYLCAWERTGNSPLHFGNGTRLTVT.

The gene calls are TRBV19 and TRBJ2-5, with D perhaps TRBD1 (6 bases). V was shortened by 3 bases and J by 4 bases, with 9 bases between the two germline ends. CDR1 is LNHDA, CDR2 SQIVND, per germline (reference sequence). The CDR3 spans 13 residues. CDR3 sequence reads: CASSITGRETQYF. Written as DNA, the CDR3 is TGTGCCAGTAGTATCACAGGGAGAGAGACCCAGTACTTC.

The chain links TRBV9 to TRBJ2-7, with 7 bases aligning to TRBD2. The germline V gene has CDR1 SGDLS and CDR2 YYNGEE. The CDR3 contains 15 residues. V was clipped by 0 bases and J by 3 bases; unmatched bases: 6. The CDR3 loop is CASSVDGSGYYEQYF. In DNA form, the CDR3 reads TGTGCCAGCAGCGTAGATGGTAGCGGGTACTACGAGCAGTACTTC.

The V gene is TRBV11-1, the J gene TRBJ1-6; D may be TRBD1 (6 bases). The CDR3 runs 18 residues. The V and J ends lost 0 bases and 7 bases respectively, with 19 bases between them. CDR1 SGHAT and CDR2 FQDESV come from the germline V gene (reference sequence). Here the CDR3 reads CASSLAGSVGAQNSPLHF. The CDR3 DNA reads as TGTGCCAGCAGCTTAGCCGGATCTGTGGGGGCGCAGAATTCACCCCTCCACTTT.

This clone was recorded once. V gene TRBV15 combines with J gene TRBJ2-1; D not certain. This CDR3 is 15 amino acids long. Per germline, CDR1 LNHNV and CDR2 YYDKDF (reference sequence). Trimming pared 1 base from V and 5 bases from J, leaving 12 bases between. This CDR3 is CATSRAPRSDNEQFF. CDR3 DNA sequence: TGTGCCACCAGCAGAGCTCCCCGATCGGACAATGAGCAGTTCTTC.

The chain combines TRBV11-3 with TRBJ2-6, with D maybe TRBD1 (5 bases). Looked up from germline, CDR1 is SGHNT and CDR2 is YENEEA. This CDR3 has 14 amino acids. Trimming shortened V by 5 bases and J by 8 bases, and 13 bases separated the two germline ends. CDR3 DNA: TGTGCCAGCAGCCCCTTCCCAGGGTCCAACGTCCTGACTTTC. This translates into CASSPFPGSNVLTF.

The rearrangement uses TRBV5-4 and TRBJ1-5; D gene uncertain. V lost 1 base and J 5 bases, leaving 4 bases between the germline ends. This CDR3 has 12 residues. Looked up from germline, CDR1 is SGHNT and CDR2 is YYREEE (reference sequence). CDR3 in amino acids: CASSLPDQPQHF. CDR3 in DNA: TGTGCCAGCAGCTTGCCAGATCAGCCCCAGCATTTT.

The DNA for the CDR3 is TGTGCTAGTGGTTTGGCGCCGAAGGACAGGCGTTGGGAAGGGACCGGGGAGCTGTTTTTT. The encoded protein is CASGLAPKDRRWEGTGELFF. The rearrangement uses TRBV12-5 and TRBJ2-2; 7 positions match TRBD1. The CDR3 runs 20 residues. The germline gives CDR1 LGHNT, CDR2 FRNRAP. The V segment lost 1 base and the J segment 5 bases; nucleotides outside the gene matches: 19.

The chain uses TRBV25-1 and TRBJ1-2; the match to TRBD1 covers 7 bases. CDR3 length: 13 amino acids. Germline CDR1 and CDR2: MGHDK and SYGVNS. J gave up 6 bases and V 2 bases, and 3 bases lay outside the gene matches. CDR3 nucleotides: TGTGCCAGCAGTGAAGGACAGGTGAATGGCTACACCTTC. It is translated as CASSEGQVNGYTF.

This chain joins TRBV19 and TRBJ1-1, with a weak D call TRBD1 (5 bases). The CDR3 loop spans 13 amino acids. The germline V gene encodes CDR1 LNHDA and CDR2 SQIVND (reference sequence). Trimming left V 5 bases short and J 11 bases short, with 18 bases between. The CDR3: CASSAQGSGLAFF. The CDR3 DNA reads TGTGCCAGTAGTGCGCAGGGCAGTGGGTTGGCTTTCTTT.

The V gene is TRBV10-3, the J gene TRBJ2-7, with 12 bases lining up with TRBD2. V lost 1 base and J lost 6; bases outside the gene matches: 13. CDR1 and CDR2 from the germline V gene are ENHRY and SYGVKD. The CDR3 is 18 residues long. The CDR3, as DNA: TGTGCCATCAGTGAGTGGGCTAGCGGGAGGGAATTGGGAAGCGAGCAGTACTTC. This gives the protein CAISEWASGRELGSEQYF.

The genes are TRBV9 and TRBJ2-1; perhaps TRBD1 as D (5 bases). CDR1 is SGDLS and CDR2 is YYNGEE in the germline V gene. This CDR3 is built from 15 residues. Trimming cost V 6 bases and J 2 bases, with 15 bases left between them. The CDR3 reads CASTQTGDPYNEQFF. The CDR3 DNA follows: TGTGCCAGCACCCAAACAGGAGACCCCTACAATGAGCAGTTCTTC.

This clone was counted only a few times. This chain uses TRBV6-1 with TRBJ1-2, with TRBD1 matching over 7 bases. There are 14 residues in the CDR3. Germline lookup yields CDR1 MNHNS and CDR2 SASEGT. V dropped 6 bases and J dropped 4; count of bases not matched to a gene: 8. CDR3 protein: CASSHRGEGYGYTF. The CDR3, as DNA: TGTGCCAGCAGCCACAGGGGAGAGGGCTATGGCTACACCTTC.

The V and J genes are TRBV18 and TRBJ1-1; D is ambiguous. Deletions cut 2 bases from V and 4 bases from J, with 17 bases between. Germline CDR1 reads KGHSH; CDR2 reads LQKENI. This CDR3 has 16 residues. CDR3 amino acids: CASSPDRVEVGTEAFF. CDR3 nucleotides: TGTGCCAGCTCACCAGATCGGGTGGAGGTGGGCACTGAAGCTTTCTTT.

The V and J genes are TRBV5-6 and TRBJ1-2; D unresolved. The V end lost 1 base, the J end lost 8 bases, and 12 bases lay between the germline ends. From germline, CDR1 is SGHDT and CDR2 YYEEEE. CDR3 size: 13 residues. CDR3: CASSLKSLLGYTF. CDR3 nucleotides: TGTGCCAGCAGCTTGAAAAGTCTCCTAGGCTACACCTTC.

The genes are TRBV29-1 and TRBJ1-4; D not certain. V was cut by 6 bases and J by 5 bases, with 10 bases left in between. This CDR3 has 12 amino acids. Germline lookup yields CDR1 SQVTM and CDR2 ANQGSEA. The CDR3 spells CSVTSLNEKLFF. The CDR3 nucleotides are TGCAGCGTGACAAGTTTGAATGAAAAACTGTTTTTT.

The chain employs TRBV7-3 and TRBJ2-2, with D unresolved. Germline V lookup: CDR1 SGHTA, CDR2 FQGTGA. This CDR3 region has 14 residues. V lost 5 bases and J 5 bases, leaving 12 bases between the germline ends. CDR3 DNA: TGTGCCAGCAGCCCAACTACGATGACCGGGGAGCTGTTTTTT. This gives the protein CASSPTTMTGELFF.

This CDR3 is CASRPGTETEAFF. CDR3 nucleotides: TGTGCCTCCAGGCCCGGGACAGAAACTGAAGCTTTCTTT. The J gene is TRBJ1-1, the V gene TRBV10-3; TRBD1 matches 7 bases. V shed 11 bases, J shed 5 bases, and the junction held 11 bases outside the gene matches. The CDR3 extends over 13 amino acids. Germline CDR1 and CDR2: ENHRY and SYGVKD.

The J gene is TRBJ2-6, the V gene TRBV18; TRBD1 aligns across 11 bases. The germline gives CDR1 KGHSH, CDR2 LQKENI. The CDR3 extends over 16 amino acids. The V gene end was trimmed by 6 bases and the J gene end by 3 bases; junction bases not matched to a gene: 4. CDR3: CASSRTGGFGANVLTF. CDR3 nucleotides: TGTGCCAGCTCGAGGACAGGGGGCTTTGGGGCCAACGTCCTGACTTTC.

V is TRBV7-3 and J is TRBJ2-1; D is unresolved. Germline CDR1 and CDR2: SGHTA and FQGTGA. The ends were cut back, 4 bases at V and 10 bases at J, with 11 bases in the middle. The CDR3 has 12 residues. The CDR3 sequence is CASSSDGFEQFF. CDR3 sequence (DNA): TGTGCCAGCAGCTCAGACGGGTTCGAGCAGTTCTTC. The entire variable domain, with the rest obtained from reference TRBV7-3 and TRBJ2-1, is as follows: GAGVSQTPSNKVTEKGKYVELRCDPISGHTALYWYRQSLGQGPEFLIYFQGTGAADDSGLPNDRFFAVRPEGSVSTLKIQRTERGDSAVYLCASSSDGFEQFFGPGTRLTVL.

This sequence joins TRBV5-1 and TRBJ1-5; D perhaps matches TRBD1 (5 bases). This CDR3 region has 13 residues. Trimming pared 0 bases from V and 9 bases from J, leaving 10 bases between. Germline CDR1 SGHRS, CDR2 YFSETQ. CDR3 DNA sequence: TGCGCCAGCAGCTTGGTCCAGGGAGGGCCCCAGCATTTT. It specifies CASSLVQGGPQHF.